One and the same sample provided the 21 T cell receptor beta chains below, sequenced in a study of identical twins. TCRdb reprocessed the 5' RACE reads with MiXCR, giving one entry per CDR3 protein. The sample consists of approximately 530,000 distinct CDR3 sequences, about 22% of them appearing once. In addition, the sample was reused for a study of yellow fever vaccine responses in identical twins.

The sequenced sample was CD4+ T cells sorted from blood. These receptors originate from a young woman in good health.

The rearrangement links TRBV5-1 to TRBJ2-7; 12 positions match TRBD2. This CDR3 has 16 amino acids. Germline-derived CDR1 and CDR2 are SGHRS and YFSETQ. V shed 0 bases and J 2 bases; nucleotides not matched to a gene: 3. CDR3 sequence reads: CASSLDGLAGTYEQYF. The CDR3, as DNA: TGCGCCAGCAGCTTGGACGGACTAGCGGGGACCTACGAGCAGTACTTC.

This chain connects TRBV3-1 to TRBJ2-7; 9 bases agree with TRBD1. Germline assignment: CDR1 LGHDT and CDR2 YNNKEL (reference sequence). V shed 6 bases, J shed 0 bases, and the junction held 6 bases outside the gene matches. The CDR3 loop spans 15 amino acids. The CDR3 bases are TGTGCCAGCAGTTTTGGGACAGGGAACTCCTACGAGCAGTACTTC. Protein product: CASSFGTGNSYEQYF.

This clonotype has just a few counts. This chain links TRBV7-8 with TRBJ1-2; TRBD1 might be the D (6 bases). With 5 bases removed from V and 8 bases from J, the gap between germline ends came to 18 bases. The CDR3 spans 14 residues. Looked up from germline, CDR1 is SGHVS and CDR2 is FQNEAQ. CDR3 residues: CASSRSGGAWGYTF. The CDR3 DNA reads TGTGCCAGCAGCCGCAGTGGGGGGGCTTGGGGCTACACCTTC.

This clonotype has only a few counts. The chain uses TRBV24-1 and TRBJ2-1, with TRBD2 matching 12 bases. The germline CDR1 and CDR2 sequences are KGHDR and SFDVKD. This CDR3 region has 14 residues. V was pared by 7 bases and J by 7 bases, with 4 bases of the junction left unmatched. This CDR3 reads CATRGTSGFNEQFF. The CDR3 DNA follows: TGTGCCACCAGAGGGACTAGCGGGTTTAATGAGCAGTTCTTC.

This clonotype was seen a handful of times. CDR3 loop: CASSHMRGTEAFF. The CDR3 DNA follows: TGTGCCAGCAGCCACATGAGGGGCACTGAAGCTTTCTTT. This chain joins TRBV12-3 or TRBV12-4 and TRBJ1-1; a weak D match, TRBD1 (5 bases). The CDR3 totals 13 residues. V was trimmed by 6 bases and J by 4 bases, leaving 12 bases between them.

This clonotype has a handful of counts. The gene calls are TRBV5-1 and TRBJ2-7; 7 nucleotides agree with TRBD1. Germline V gene sequence: CDR1 SGHRS, CDR2 YFSETQ. V lost 0 bases, J lost 1 base, and 7 bases stayed unmatched. This CDR3 comprises 16 residues. The CDR3 reads CASSLARGTHSYEQYF. The DNA of the CDR3 is TGCGCCAGCAGCTTGGCCAGGGGGACCCATTCCTACGAGCAGTACTTC.

This clonotype was recorded a few times. The CDR3: CASSQDGIATDTQYF. The CDR3 region has the DNA TGTGCCAGCAGCCAAGATGGGATAGCGACAGATACGCAGTATTTT. The chain combines TRBV3-1 with TRBJ2-3, with D maybe TRBD2 (5 bases). With 0 bases removed from V and 3 bases from J, the gap between germline ends came to 10 bases. CDR1 and CDR2 (germline): LGHDT, YNNKEL (reference sequence). This CDR3 has 15 residues.

The chain combines TRBV28 with TRBJ1-5; no clear D. Germline assignment: CDR1 MDHEN and CDR2 SYDVKM. V lost 6 bases and J lost 4, with 7 bases in between. This CDR3 is 12 amino acids long. The DNA for the CDR3 is TGTGCCAGCAGATTTACTAATCAGCCCCAGCATTTT. This gives the protein CASRFTNQPQHF.

For this clonotype: A read error may produce the germline difference seen at one junction end. V usage is TRBV12-3 or TRBV12-4 and J usage is TRBJ2-1; TRBD1 aligns across 12 bases. The CDR3 extends over 17 amino acids. CDR3 DNA: TGTACCAGCAGTTTAAAGGGACAGGGGGCGCCCTACAATGAGCAGTTCTTC. Its translation is CTSSLKGQGAPYNEQFF.

A few counts support this clonotype. The chain is built from TRBV20-1 and TRBJ2-7; D is uncertain. The CDR3 spans 11 residues. CDR1 is DFQATT, CDR2 SNEGSKA, per germline (reference sequence). Trimming left V 5 bases short and J 4 bases short, with 9 bases between. The CDR3 is CSASSLYEQYF. CDR3 nucleotides: TGCAGTGCTTCTAGTTTATACGAGCAGTACTTC.

V and J are TRBV10-3 and TRBJ2-1; 8 bases match TRBD1. Germline loops: CDR1 ENHRY, CDR2 SYGVKD. The CDR3 sequence is 16 residues long. The V segment lost 3 bases and the J segment 4 bases; nucleotides outside the gene matches: 8. The CDR3 nucleotides are TGTGCCATCAGTGATCAACGCCGGGACAGGTACAATGAGCAGTTCTTC. The encoded protein is CAISDQRRDRYNEQFF.

This clonotype was picked up a small number of times. This chain links TRBV6-2 or TRBV6-3 with TRBJ1-1; D perhaps matches TRBD1 (5 bases). The CDR3 spans 15 residues. Per the germline V gene, CDR1 is MNHEY and CDR2 is SVGEGT. The V end was cut by 5 bases, the J end by 4 bases, with 17 bases between. This chain's CDR3 is CASSGLGTWGTEAFF. The CDR3, as DNA: TGTGCCAGCAGTGGATTGGGGACTTGGGGCACTGAAGCTTTCTTT.

The chain uses TRBV20-1 and TRBJ2-1; TRBD2 agrees at 10 bases. CDR3 size: 15 residues. V trimming: 3 bases; J trimming: 5 bases; junction bases outside the gene matches: 7. Per the germline V gene, CDR1 is DFQATT and CDR2 is SNEGSKA (reference sequence). The CDR3 loop is CSARSSGRWDNEQFF. DNA for the CDR3: TGCAGTGCTAGGTCTAGCGGGAGATGGGACAATGAGCAGTTCTTC.

The chain combines TRBV9 with TRBJ2-1; 8 positions agree with TRBD1. The V gene end was trimmed by 0 bases and the J gene end by 7 bases; junction bases not matched to a gene: 6. This CDR3 contains 15 residues. Germline loops: CDR1 SGDLS, CDR2 YYNGEE. The DNA of the CDR3 is TGTGCCAGCAGCGTAGACCAGGGGGCCTGGAATGAGCAGTTCTTC. Residues: CASSVDQGAWNEQFF.

The chain combines TRBV20-1 with TRBJ2-5; 16 bases are shared with TRBD2. This CDR3 has 17 amino acids. V lost 3 bases, J lost 7 bases, and 11 bases stayed unmatched. Germline loops: CDR1 DFQATT, CDR2 SNEGSKA (reference sequence). This CDR3 is CSARVGGLAGGLATQYF. The CDR3 DNA reads TGCAGTGCTAGGGTTGGGGGACTAGCGGGGGGGCTGGCGACCCAGTACTTC.

The rearrangement links TRBV6-5 to TRBJ2-3; D is undetermined. The CDR3 contains 15 residues. Germline V gene sequence: CDR1 MNHEY, CDR2 SVGAGI. V was shortened by 4 bases and J by 1 base, with 12 bases between the two germline ends. CDR3 sequence reads: CASSSAPPGTDTQYF. The CDR3 DNA reads TGTGCCAGCAGTTCCGCGCCGCCGGGCACAGATACGCAGTATTTT.

This chain links TRBV4-1 with TRBJ2-1; the D is unclear. Germline V gene data show CDR1 as MGHRA and CDR2 as YSYEKL. Trimming pared 1 base from V and 0 bases from J, leaving 10 bases between. This CDR3 contains 16 residues. The CDR3 nucleotides are TGCGCCAGCAGCCAAGTGGATCTAGTCTCCTACAATGAGCAGTTCTTC. Translation gives CASSQVDLVSYNEQFF.

The V gene is TRBV6-6, the J gene TRBJ2-2; D not certain. Germline lookup yields CDR1 MNHNY and CDR2 SVGAGI (reference sequence). The CDR3 extends over 12 amino acids. V was clipped by 5 bases and J by 8 bases, with 9 bases between them. This chain's CDR3 is CASSQTIGELFF. CDR3 sequence (DNA): TGTGCCAGCAGTCAGACAATTGGGGAGCTGTTTTTT.

This clonotype came up a few times. The chain carries TRBV20-1 and TRBJ2-1, with 10 bases fitting TRBD1. There are 14 residues in the CDR3. The germline V gene has CDR1 DFQATT and CDR2 SNEGSKA (reference sequence). J was trimmed by 5 bases and V by 2 bases; bases with no gene match: 3. DNA of the CDR3: TGCAGTGCTAGATCCGGGACAGGGGACAATGAGCAGTTCTTC. Translated, it gives CSARSGTGDNEQFF.

The genes are TRBV6-2 or TRBV6-3 and TRBJ2-5, with D hard to call. Trimming stripped 2 bases from V and 2 bases from J, with 12 bases between. Germline V CDR1 and CDR2: MNHEY, SVGEGT. This CDR3 contains 15 residues. CDR3 bases: TGTGCCAGCAGTTACGGGCCGAGTCGTCAAGAGACCCAGTACTTC. Translating gives CASSYGPSRQETQYF.

The chain is built from TRBV2 and TRBJ2-7, with D possibly being TRBD2 (5 bases). This CDR3 has 13 residues. The V gene's germline CDR1 is SNHLY and CDR2 FYNNEI. Trimming took 7 bases from V and 5 from J, leaving 15 bases between them. CDR3 sequence reads: CASTGEFWNEQYV. CDR3 coding DNA: TGTGCCAGCACTGGGGAGTTTTGGAACGAGCAGTACGTC.